This TCR beta chain is from a study of blood T cell repertoires in COVID-19. Data came from immunoSEQ multiplex PCR; TCRdb stores just in-frame clones and leaves some out. Of around 78,000 clones detected, 80% to 90% appear once; the ten largest clones hold roughly 10%. The trim removed 4 bases at V and 3 bases at J, leaving 3 bases unmatched. The CDR3 is 14 amino acids. Per the germline V gene, CDR1 is MNHNY and CDR2 is SVGAGI (reference sequence). This chain uses TRBV6-6 with TRBJ2-7, with TRBD1 matching over 10 bases. Sequencing was performed on peripheral blood. This TCR derives from a man aged 70-80 years with active or convalescent COVID-19. The DNA for the CDR3 is TGTGCCAGCAGTTCCAGGGACAGGGGCTACGAGCAGTACTTC. Protein: CASSSRDRGYEQYF.